This T cell receptor beta chain is drawn from a study of T cell changes during pregnancy in multiple sclerosis. The CDR3 runs to 17 residues. Germline CDR1 reads GTSNPN; CDR2 reads SVGIG (reference sequence). The data were produced by immunoSEQ multiplex PCR, yet TCRdb's version contains in-frame clones alone and is incomplete. Found here are approximately 31,000 clones, roughly 90% of them singletons; the top ten hold roughly 0.42%. This clone was seen once. Source: CD4+ T cells from peripheral blood mononuclear cells, taken in the second trimester of pregnancy. The chain joins TRBV30 to TRBJ2-7, with 7 bases fitting TRBD2. This clonotype was sampled from a female donor in good health, enrolled as a control in a pregnancy study. The CDR3 DNA reads TGTGCTTGGGTAAAAGGCGGGAGACCTCTCCCGCCGGGCGAGCAGTACTTC. This encodes CAWVKGGRPLPPGEQYF.